This TCR beta chain derives from a study of CD8+CD57+ T cells in acquired aplastic anemia. Overall study results and limits: CD8+ Simpson's diversity showed no significant patient-control difference.

TCR beta VDJ combinations and CDR3 sequences were profiled from genomic DNA. TCRdb reprocessed the reads via MiXCR and lists one record per CDR3 protein. The sample yields about 180,000 distinct CDR3 sequences, about 45% seen once. As for this clonotype: As yet, its antigen is unknown.

Flow cytometry had shown expanded CD8+CD57+ cells in the patients chosen for sequencing. At blood sampling, none of the patients had yet received therapy. The specimen sequenced was sorted CD4+, CD8+, or CD8+CD57+ T cells (not recorded which) from PBMCs. This TCR derives from a human donor with aplastic anemia.

The CDR3 sequence: CASTTSGYNEQFF. Here the CDR3 DNA reads TGTGCCAGCACCACTAGCGGCTACAATGAGCAGTTCTTC. The chain links TRBV7-2 to TRBJ2-1, with 8 bases fitting TRBD2. The ends lost 7 bases at V and 3 bases at J; junction bases unmatched: 2. Germline CDR1 reads SGHTA; CDR2 reads FQGNSA. The CDR3 covers 13 residues.